The source of this TCR beta chain is a study of T cell responses to AZD1222 COVID-19 vaccine. A remark on this clone: Antigen: not known.

The table came from immunoSEQ multiplex PCR; TCRdb's copy has only in-frame clones and leaves some out. The table has some 180,000 clones, roughly 89% seen once. Broader study findings: Spike regions recognized by vaccine-associated CD4 TCRs spanned the protein, led by 160-218 and 743-854. Nearly half of spike-specific TCRs reportedly target variant regions that are unmutated in the B.1.351 and B.1.1.7 variants.

Germline CDR1 is MNHEY and CDR2 is SVGAGI. The length of the CDR3 is 13 residues. The V and J ends lost 6 bases and 13 bases respectively, with 21 bases between them. Source: peripheral blood, taken 28 days after the second AZD1222 dose. This chain uses TRBV6-5 with TRBJ1-2, with D maybe TRBD1 (5 bases). This TCR was recovered from an adult who received the AZD1222 COVID-19 vaccine. CDR3: CASSPTRFQGCTF. For the CDR3, the DNA is TGTGCCAGCAGCCCAACCCGGTTTCAGGGATGCACCTTC.